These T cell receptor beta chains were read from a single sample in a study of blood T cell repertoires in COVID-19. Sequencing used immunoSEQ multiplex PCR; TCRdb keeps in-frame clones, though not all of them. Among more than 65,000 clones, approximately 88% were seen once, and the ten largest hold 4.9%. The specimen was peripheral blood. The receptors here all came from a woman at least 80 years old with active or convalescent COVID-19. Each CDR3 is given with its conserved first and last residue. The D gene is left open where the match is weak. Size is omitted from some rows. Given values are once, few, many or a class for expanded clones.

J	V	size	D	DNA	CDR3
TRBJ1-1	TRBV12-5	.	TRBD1	TGTGCTAGTGGTTTGGTATCACAGGGGGATGTGAACACTGAAGCTTTCTTT	CASGLVSQGDVNTEAFF
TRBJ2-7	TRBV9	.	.	TGTGCCAGCAGCGTAGGCCCGACACATTTAACCTACGAGCAGTACTTC	CASSVGPTHLTYEQYF
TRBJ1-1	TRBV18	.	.	TGTGCCAGCTCACCTGGACTAAACACTGAAGCTTTCTTT	CASSPGLNTEAFF
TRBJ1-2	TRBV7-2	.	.	TGTGCCAGCAGCTCCCACGGGACTAACTATGGCTACACCTTC	CASSSHGTNYGYTF
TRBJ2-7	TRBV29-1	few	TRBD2	TGCAGCGTTAATAGCGGGGGGACCTACGAGCAGTACTTC	CSVNSGGTYEQYF
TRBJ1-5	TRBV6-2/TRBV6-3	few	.	TGTGCCAGCAGTTATGGGGCCGAACAGGGTATTAACAATCAGCCCCAGCATTTT	CASSYGAEQGINNQPQHF
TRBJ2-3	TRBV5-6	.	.	TGTGCCAGCAGCTTCATCACAGATACGCAGTATTTT	CASSFITDTQYF
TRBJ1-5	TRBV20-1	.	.	TGCAGTGCTAGTCTATATAGCAATCAGCCCCAGCATTTT	CSASLYSNQPQHF
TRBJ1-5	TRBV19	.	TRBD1	TGTGCCAGTAGTTCTGGGACAGGGGCAGGCCAGCCCCAGCATTTT	CASSSGTGAGQPQHF
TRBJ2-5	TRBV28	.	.	TGTGCCAGCAGTTTGTCCCAGGGAGAGACCCAGTACTTC	CASSLSQGETQYF
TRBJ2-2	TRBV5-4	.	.	TGTGCCAGCAGCTTTGGCGGGAACACCGGGGAGCTGTTTTTT	CASSFGGNTGELFF
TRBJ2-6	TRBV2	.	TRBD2	TGTGCCAGCCCGGGACTAGCGATCTCTGGGGCCAACGTCCTGACTTTC	CASPGLAISGANVLTF
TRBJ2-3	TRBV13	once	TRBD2	TGTGCCAGCAGCCTCCGGACTAGCGGTAGCACAGATACGCAGTATTTT	CASSLRTSGSTDTQYF
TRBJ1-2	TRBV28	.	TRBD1	TGTGCCAGCAGTCCGGGATTGGGACAGTCCTATGGCTACACCTTC	CASSPGLGQSYGYTF
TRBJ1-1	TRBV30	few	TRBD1	TGTGCCTGGAGTACGACAGGGAGTACTGAAGCTTTCTTT	CAWSTTGSTEAFF
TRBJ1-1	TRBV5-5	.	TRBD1	TGTGCCAGCAACCTGGACAGGGGGGACACTGAAGCTTTCTTT	CASNLDRGDTEAFF
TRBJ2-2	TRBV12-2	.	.	TGTGCAAGTCGCTTAGACCCTTGGGGACTAGCGGGAGGGCCAGCCGGGGAGCTGTTTTTT	CASRLDPWGLAGGPAGELFF
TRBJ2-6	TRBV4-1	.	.	TGCGCCAGCAGCCTTCGACAGAGTTCTGGGGCCAACGTCCTGACTTTC	CASSLRQSSGANVLTF
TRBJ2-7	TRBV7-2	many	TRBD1	TGTGCCAGCAGCTTGCAGGGGGCGCTCTACGAGCAGTACTTC	CASSLQGALYEQYF
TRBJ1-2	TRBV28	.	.	TGTGCCAGCAGTCCCTATCAGCGGGCTAACTATGGCTACACCTTC	CASSPYQRANYGYTF
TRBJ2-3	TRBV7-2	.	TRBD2	TGTGCCAGCAGCACTACTAGCGGGAGGCCAGATACGCAGTATTTT	CASSTTSGRPDTQYF
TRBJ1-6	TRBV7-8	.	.	TGTGCCAGCAGCTGGAACAGGGATAATTCACCCCTCCACTTT	CASSWNRDNSPLHF
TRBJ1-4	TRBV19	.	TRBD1	TGTGCCAGTGGACGACAGGGGGCGGTTAATGAAAAACTGTTTTTT	CASGRQGAVNEKLFF
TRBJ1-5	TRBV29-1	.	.	TGCAGCCCAGCGATCAGGGACAATCAGCCCCAGCATTTT	CSPAIRDNQPQHF
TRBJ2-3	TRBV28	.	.	TGTGCCAGCAGTTTATCTCTTAGCACAGATACGCAGTATTTT	CASSLSLSTDTQYF
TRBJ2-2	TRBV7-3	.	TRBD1	TGTGCCAGCAGCTCGACCGGGACAGGGGGGAACACCGGGGAGCTGTTTTTT	CASSSTGTGGNTGELFF
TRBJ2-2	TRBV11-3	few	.	TGTGCCAGCAGCTTGGTTGGGCCGGGAACCGGGGAGCTGTTTTTT	CASSLVGPGTGELFF
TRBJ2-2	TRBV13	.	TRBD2	TGTGCCAGCAGCCCGCTAGCGGGAGCGGGCGGGGAGCTGTTTTTT	CASSPLAGAGGELFF
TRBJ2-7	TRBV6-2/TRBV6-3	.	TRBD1	TGTGCCAGCAGTTCCCGGGACAGGGGGACAACCCGAGCCTACGAGCAGTACTTC	CASSSRDRGTTRAYEQYF
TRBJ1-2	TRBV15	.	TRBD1	TGTGCCACCCGCAACACAGGGGGCGTCGGATATGGCTACACCTTC	CATRNTGGVGYGYTF
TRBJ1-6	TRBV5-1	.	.	TGCGCCAGCAGCTTGGGAACAGATTCACCCCTCCACTTT	CASSLGTDSPLHF
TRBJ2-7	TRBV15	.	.	TGTGCCACCAGCGTCCGCCGGGACAACGAGGGGCAGTACTTC	CATSVRRDNEGQYF
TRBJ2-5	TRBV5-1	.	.	TGCGCCAGCAGCCGACCAGGGGAAGAGACCCAGTACTTC	CASSRPGEETQYF
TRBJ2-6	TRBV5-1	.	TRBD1	TGCGCCAGCAGCCCGCGAAGTTCGACAGGGGCCGGGGCCAACGTCCTGACTTTC	CASSPRSSTGAGANVLTF
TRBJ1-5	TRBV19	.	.	TGTGCCAGTAGTATAGGTCGAAGGCCTGACTCCAATCAGCCCCAGCATTTT	CASSIGRRPDSNQPQHF
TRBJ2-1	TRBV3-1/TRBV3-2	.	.	TGTGCCAGCAGCCAAGGGGGAGGTTTAGGCGTTGCACGCAATGAGCAGTTCTTC	CASSQGGGLGVARNEQFF
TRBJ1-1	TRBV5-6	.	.	TGTGCCAGCAGCTTGGACTGGGGGGGCGCTGAAGCTTTCTTT	CASSLDWGGAEAFF
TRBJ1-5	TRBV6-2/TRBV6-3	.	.	TGTGCCAGCAGTTATCGGCAGGCGACTAGCAATCAGCCCCAGCATTTT	CASSYRQATSNQPQHF
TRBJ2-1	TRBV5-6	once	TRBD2	TGTGCCAGCAGCTTTCTTGCGGGGGGTGGTTACAATGAGCAGTTCTTC	CASSFLAGGGYNEQFF
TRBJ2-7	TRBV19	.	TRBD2	TGTGCCAGTAGTATCGGACTAGCGGGGGTTTACGAGCAGTACTTC	CASSIGLAGVYEQYF
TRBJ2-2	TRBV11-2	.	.	TGTGCCAGCAGCTTAGATGGGGGCAGGGGCACGTTCGCGAACACCGGGGAGCTGTTTTTT	CASSLDGGRGTFANTGELFF
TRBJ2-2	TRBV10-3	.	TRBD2	TGTGCCATCAGTGAGTTCGGACTAGCGGGGACCGGGGAGCTGTTTTTT	CAISEFGLAGTGELFF
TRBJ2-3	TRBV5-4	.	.	TGTGCCAGCAGCTTGGACACGAGCACAGATACGCAGTATTTT	CASSLDTSTDTQYF
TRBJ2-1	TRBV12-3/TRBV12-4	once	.	TGTGCCAGCAGTTTGTCGAATGAGCAGTTCTTC	CASSLSNEQFF
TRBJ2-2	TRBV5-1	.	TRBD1	TGCGCCAGCAGGACAGGGAGCATCACCGGGGAGCTGTTTTTT	CASRTGSITGELFF
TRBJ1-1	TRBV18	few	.	TGTGCCAGCTCACCGCGCTCAGGGGCCCTCCCAGGTGAAGCTTTCTTT	CASSPRSGALPGEAFF
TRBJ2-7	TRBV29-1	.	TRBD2	TGCAGCGTTGAGGGGACTAGCGGGGGCCGATCCTACGAGCAGTACTTC	CSVEGTSGGRSYEQYF
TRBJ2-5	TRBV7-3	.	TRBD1	TGTGCCAGCAGCAGGGACAGGGGGGAGACCCAGTACTTC	CASSRDRGETQYF
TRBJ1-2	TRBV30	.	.	TGTGCCTGGACTCCAGGGAACTATGGCTACACCTTC	CAWTPGNYGYTF
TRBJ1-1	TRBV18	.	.	TGTGCCAGCTCACCGAAGGGAGGTACTGAAGCTTTCTTT	CASSPKGGTEAFF
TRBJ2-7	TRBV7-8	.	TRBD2	TGTGCCAGCAGCCTACTAGCGGGAGTTGGCGAGCAGTACTTC	CASSLLAGVGEQYF
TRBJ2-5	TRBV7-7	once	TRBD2	TGTGCTAGCAGCTTAGTGGGAGGGCCCCCAGAGACCCAGTACTTC	CASSLVGGPPETQYF
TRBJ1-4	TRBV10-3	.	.	TGTGCCATTGGAACCGGGGAGACTAATGAAAAACTGTTTTTT	CAIGTGETNEKLFF
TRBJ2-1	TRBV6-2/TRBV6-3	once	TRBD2	TGTGCCAGCAGTAGACTAGCGGGAGGGACAAATGAGCAGTTCTTC	CASSRLAGGTNEQFF
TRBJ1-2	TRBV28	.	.	TGTGCCAGCAGTGCCCGCGGGGAAGGAGTATATGGCTACACCTTC	CASSARGEGVYGYTF
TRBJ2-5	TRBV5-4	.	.	TGTGCCAGCAGCTCCCAGGGGGGACAAGAGACCCAGTACTTC	CASSSQGGQETQYF